This TCR beta chain was identified in a study of blood T cells in healthy people across ages. Notes on the study in general: Naive and antigen-experienced cells were not separated, limiting conclusive comparison.

With respect to this clonotype: Its cognate antigen is unknown.

Investigators took around 11 milliliters of peripheral blood from every donor. A second PCR, run for 7 to 11 cycles, used a sample-barcoded 5' primer plus a J-beta primer mix. TCRdb fed the 5' RACE reads into MiXCR, producing one record per CDR3 protein. There are hundreds of thousands of distinct CDR3 sequences in the sample; around 38% occur only once, and approximately 29% lies in the top ten. Germline assignment: CDR1 WSHSY and CDR2 SAAADI. The CDR3 totals 15 residues. V shed 6 bases and J shed 1 base, with 15 bases lying between them. The rearrangement links TRBV10-2 to TRBJ1-1; TRBD1 might be the D (5 bases). The sequence derives from an older man in good health. Sequencing was performed on blood. In nucleotides, the CDR3 is TGCGCCAGCAGGGGGACTGACTCCGGGAACACTGAAGCTTTCTTT. It yields the protein CASRGTDSGNTEAFF.